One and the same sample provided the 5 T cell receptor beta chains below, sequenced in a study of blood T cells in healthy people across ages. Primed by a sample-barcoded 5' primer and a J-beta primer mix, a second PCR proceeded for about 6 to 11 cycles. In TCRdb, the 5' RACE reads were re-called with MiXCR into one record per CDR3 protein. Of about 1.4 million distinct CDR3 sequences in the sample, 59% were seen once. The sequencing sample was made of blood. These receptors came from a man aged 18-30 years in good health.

The chain's CDR3 is CASSFTGTGAYNEQFF. CDR3 bases: TGTGCCAGCAGTTTTACCGGGACAGGGGCATACAATGAGCAGTTCTTC. This chain uses TRBV6-2 or TRBV6-3 with TRBJ2-1, with 10 bases fitting TRBD1. V lost 4 bases and J lost 4; bases outside the gene matches: 7. The CDR3 totals 16 residues. Germline-derived CDR1 and CDR2 are MNHEY and SVGEGT.

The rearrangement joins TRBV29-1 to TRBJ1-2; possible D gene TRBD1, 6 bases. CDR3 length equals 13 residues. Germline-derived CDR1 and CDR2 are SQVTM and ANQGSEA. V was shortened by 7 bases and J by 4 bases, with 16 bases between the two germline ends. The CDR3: CSAGEAGAYGYTF. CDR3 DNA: TGCAGCGCTGGGGAGGCAGGGGCCTATGGCTACACCTTC. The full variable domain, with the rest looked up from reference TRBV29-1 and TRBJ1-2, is SAVISQKPSRDICQRGTSLTIQCQVDSQVTMMFWYRQQPGQSLTLIATANQGSEATYESGFVIDKFPISRPNLTFSTLTVSNMSPEDSSIYLCSAGEAGAYGYTFGSGTRLTVV.

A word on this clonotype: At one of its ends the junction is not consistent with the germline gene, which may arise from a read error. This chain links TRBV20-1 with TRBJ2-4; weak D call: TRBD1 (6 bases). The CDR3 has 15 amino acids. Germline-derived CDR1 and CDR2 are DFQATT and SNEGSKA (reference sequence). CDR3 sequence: CSGGRQAIAKNIQDF. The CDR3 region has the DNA TGCAGTGGGGGGCGACAGGCTATAGCCAAAAACATTCAGGACTTC.

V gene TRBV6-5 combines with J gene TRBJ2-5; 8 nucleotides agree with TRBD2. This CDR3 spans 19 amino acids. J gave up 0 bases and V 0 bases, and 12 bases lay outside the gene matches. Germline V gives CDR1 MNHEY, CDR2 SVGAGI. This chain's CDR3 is CASSYSVLASGRYQETQYF. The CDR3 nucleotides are TGTGCCAGCAGTTACTCGGTCTTGGCTAGCGGGCGGTACCAAGAGACCCAGTACTTC.

This chain's CDR3 is CASSSRSGTNEQYF. The DNA for the CDR3 is TGTGCCAGCAGTTCCCGTTCCGGGACGAACGAGCAGTACTTC. This chain joins TRBV12-3 or TRBV12-4 and TRBJ2-7; D may be TRBD1 or TRBD2 (5 bases each). The CDR3 is made up of 14 amino acids. Trimming took off 4 bases at V and 5 bases at J, with 15 bases between the two ends.